The 22 T cell receptor beta chains given below trace back to one sample, sequenced in a study of tacrolimus-resistant gene-edited T cells for transplant recipients. Stated treatment: CRISPR-Cas9 RNP knockout of FKBP12 using synthetic sgRNA#2. PBMCs were stimulated 5 to 6 hours with CMV pp65 and IE-1 peptide pools. FKBP12 was knocked out on day 7 by electroporating Cas9 ribonucleoprotein. The enriched CMV-specific T cells grew in culture supplemented with recombinant human IL-7 and IL-15. Clones were sequenced by immunoSEQ multiplex PCR, and TCRdb holds only the in-frame ones, with some missing. The sample carries 750 to 950 clones, roughly 34% recorded once. The sequences come from a CMV-specific product grown in culture, collected from cells with FKBP12 knockout. The source is a human donor in good health, a blood donor.

Only a few counts were recorded for this clone. In nucleotides, the CDR3 is TGTGCCAGCAGCCAGGGGGACCCGCAGTATTTT. Its translation is CASSQGDPQYF. The chain is built from TRBV7-8 and TRBJ2-3, with 7 bases identical to TRBD1. From germline, CDR1 is SGHVS and CDR2 FQNEAQ. This CDR3 region has 11 residues. The J segment lost 10 bases and the V segment lost 5 bases, leaving 3 bases of the junction unmatched. Variable domain in full (rest from reference TRBV7-8 and TRBJ2-3): GAGVSQSPRYKVAKRGQDVALRCDPISGHVSLFWYQQALGQGPEFLTYFQNEAQLDKSGLPSDRFFAERPEGSVSTLKIQRTQQEDSAVYLCASSQGDPQYFGPGTRLTVL.

This clone showed up just once. The V call is TRBV4-1, the J call TRBJ1-6; 11 nucleotides align to TRBD1. This CDR3 has 17 amino acids. V gave up 4 bases and J gave up 11 bases; unmatched junction bases: 13. CDR1 and CDR2 (germline): MGHRA, YSYEKL. DNA for the CDR3: TGCGCCAGCAGCCTCCCTCCGGGACAGGGGGTTGTCACACCCCTCCACTTT. Protein: CASSLPPGQGVVTPLHF.

This clone is medium-sized. This chain joins TRBV7-9 and TRBJ2-3, with D tentatively TRBD2 (7 bases). The CDR3 is 17 amino acids. Germline CDR1 and CDR2: SEHNR and FQNEAQ (reference sequence). Trimming removed 5 bases from V and 2 bases from J, with 20 bases in between. The CDR3, as DNA: TGTGCCAGCAGCCCCCAACGCCAGGGGAGGGCCACAGATACGCAGTATTTT. Translated, it gives CASSPQRQGRATDTQYF.

This clone was recorded a few times. The V call is TRBV30, the J call TRBJ2-1; D gene ambiguous. The V gene's germline CDR1 is GTSNPN and CDR2 SVGIG (reference sequence). This CDR3 has 12 residues. Trimming left V 4 bases short and J 6 bases short, with 10 bases between. As DNA, the CDR3 is TGTGCCTGGACCCGCTTCTCCAATGAGCAGTTCTTC. This encodes CAWTRFSNEQFF.

By sample share, this clone is medium-sized (0.01 to 0.1%). The J gene is TRBJ1-5, the V gene TRBV5-5; no firm D call. This CDR3 has 15 residues. From germline, CDR1 is SGHKS and CDR2 YYEKEE (reference sequence). V shed 4 bases and J shed 3 bases, with 14 bases lying between them. Here the CDR3 reads CASSPEVGFNQPQHF. In DNA, the CDR3 is TGTGCCAGCAGCCCTGAAGTGGGATTCAATCAGCCCCAGCATTTT.

The genes are TRBV6-2 or TRBV6-3 and TRBJ2-7; the D gene is possibly TRBD2 (6 bases). CDR3 length equals 16 residues. V lost 6 bases, J lost 0 bases, and 18 bases lay in between. CDR1 is MNHEY and CDR2 is SVGEGT in the germline V gene. The CDR3 here is CASSSGLHRSSYEQYF. The CDR3 DNA follows: TGTGCCAGCAGCTCCGGACTACACAGGAGCTCCTACGAGCAGTACTTC.

The genes are TRBV11-3 and TRBJ2-7; a possible D gene is TRBD1 (5 bases). The CDR3 runs to 12 residues. In germline, CDR1 is SGHNT, CDR2 YENEEA. The V and J ends lost 4 bases and 7 bases respectively, with 11 bases between them. This CDR3 reads CASSSLGREQYF. The CDR3 coding sequence is TGTGCCAGCAGCTCCCTGGGGCGGGAGCAGTACTTC. Supplemented by reference TRBV11-3 and TRBJ2-7, the full variable domain reads EAGVVQSPRYKIIEKKQPVAFWCNPISGHNTLYWYLQNLGQGPELLIRYENEEAVDDSQLPKDRFSAERLKGVDSTLKIQPAELGDSAVYLCASSSLGREQYFGPGTRLTVT.

This clone is medium-sized within its sample. The chain recombines TRBV7-2 with TRBJ2-4; D ambiguous. V gave up 2 bases and J gave up 6 bases, with 11 bases separating them. Germline CDR1 reads SGHTA; CDR2 reads FQGNSA. CDR3 size: 14 residues. The CDR3 DNA reads TGTGCCAGCAGCTTATCCGTAACCCTAAACATTCAGTACTTC. Its protein is CASSLSVTLNIQYF.

This clone was detected only once. The chain is built from TRBV3-1 (or the pseudogene TRBV3-2) and TRBJ1-2; 7 bases are shared with TRBD1. V shed 6 bases and J 7 bases; nucleotides not matched to a gene: 17. The CDR3 is 16 residues long. Germline assignment: CDR1 LGHDT and CDR2 YNNKEL (reference sequence). CDR3 DNA sequence: TGTGCCAGCAGTCAGGTGACAGGGCCGGGGAGGGCTGGCTACACCTTC. Its translation: CASSQVTGPGRAGYTF.

V is TRBV18 and J is TRBJ2-2; D is unclear. Between the trimmed V and J ends, which lost 3 bases and 2 bases, there was a span of 7 bases. Germline lookup yields CDR1 KGHSH and CDR2 LQKENI. The CDR3 consists of 14 residues. The CDR3 DNA sequence: TGTGCCAGCTCACCTCTACAAAACACCGGGGAGCTGTTTTTT. Its translation is CASSPLQNTGELFF.

In its sample, this clone is medium-sized (0.01 to 0.1%). The chain is built from TRBV10-3 and TRBJ1-2; 7 positions match TRBD1. The germline V gene has CDR1 ENHRY and CDR2 SYGVKD. The CDR3 covers 12 residues. The V segment lost 6 bases and the J segment 10 bases; nucleotides outside the gene matches: 8. Here the CDR3 reads CAIRPGTDDYTF. CDR3 nucleotide sequence: TGTGCCATCAGGCCCGGGACAGACGACTACACCTTC.

The J gene is TRBJ2-4, the V gene TRBV4-1; no clear D gene. The V end lost 2 bases, the J end lost 6 bases, and 11 bases lay between the germline ends. CDR1 MGHRA and CDR2 YSYEKL come from the germline V gene. This CDR3 contains 14 residues. DNA for the CDR3: TGCGCCAGCAGCCAAAGTACTCTTCGAAACATTCAGTACTTC. Translation: CASSQSTLRNIQYF.

This clone has only a few counts. As DNA, the CDR3 is TGTGCCAGCGTACGGGGGAGAGGAAACTATGGCTACACCTTC. The encoded protein is CASVRGRGNYGYTF. The gene calls are TRBV6-5 and TRBJ1-2; maybe TRBD1 (5 bases). The CDR3 runs to 14 residues. The germline CDR1 and CDR2 sequences are MNHEY and SVGAGI. Trimming took 8 bases from V and 2 from J, leaving 15 bases between them.

The V call is TRBV30, the J call TRBJ1-1, with TRBD1 matching 7 bases. This CDR3 has 13 residues. In germline, CDR1 is GTSNPN, CDR2 SVGIG (reference sequence). V was pared by 3 bases and J by 0 bases, with 1 base of the junction left unmatched. DNA for the CDR3: TGTGCCTGGAGGACAGGGTTGAACACTGAAGCTTTCTTT. Translated: CAWRTGLNTEAFF.

This clone was counted a few times. The rearrangement uses TRBV5-8 and TRBJ2-7; D call uncertain. The CDR3 has 14 residues. Germline lookup yields CDR1 SGHTS and CDR2 YDEGEE. V lost 3 bases and J lost 3, with 13 bases in between. CDR3 nucleotides: TGTGCCAGCAGCTCGCGAGGCGGCGGCTACGAGCAGTACTTC. Translating it yields CASSSRGGGYEQYF.

This clone was seen only once. The rearrangement uses TRBV5-4 and TRBJ1-1, with unresolved D. Germline-derived CDR1 and CDR2 are SGHNT and YYREEE (reference sequence). The CDR3 runs to 11 residues. The ends were cut back, 0 bases at V and 3 bases at J, with 0 bases in the middle. Written as DNA, the CDR3 is TGTGCCAGCAGCTTGGACACTGAAGCTTTCTTT. Translated, it gives CASSLDTEAFF.

This clone is labeled as large. The V call is TRBV25-1, the J call TRBJ2-7; perhaps TRBD1 as D (8 bases). The CDR3 loop spans 15 amino acids. Germline CDR1 is MGHDK and CDR2 is SYGVNS. V was shortened by 8 bases and J by 5 bases, with 22 bases between the two germline ends. CDR3 DNA sequence: TGTGCCAGCCTAGGGGGGGACAGGTCCATCCACGAGCAGTACTTC. As protein: CASLGGDRSIHEQYF.

Concerning this clone: A far larger clone lies a single base away; this is likely a read error. The chain carries TRBV5-1 and TRBJ2-1, with D unresolved. Trimming removed 7 bases from V and 5 bases from J, with 7 bases in between. CDR1 and CDR2 (germline): SGHRS, YFSETQ. This CDR3 contains 11 residues. Here the CDR3 reads CASCGNNEQFF. The DNA for the CDR3 is TGCGCCAGCTGTGGAAACAATGAGCAGTTCTTC.

This clone ranks as medium-sized (0.01 to 0.1%). V usage is TRBV15 and J usage is TRBJ2-7, with D perhaps being TRBD1 or TRBD2 (5 bases each). Trimming removed 4 bases at V and 7 bases at J, with 14 bases between. Germline CDR1 and CDR2: LNHNV and YYDKDF (reference sequence). This CDR3 has 13 residues. The CDR3 bases are TGTGCCACCAGCAATGCAGGGAGTAATGAGCAGTACTTC. Translating gives CATSNAGSNEQYF.

The chain employs TRBV6-2 or TRBV6-3 and TRBJ2-2; 12 nucleotides line up with TRBD2. CDR1 and CDR2 from the germline V gene are MNHEY and SVGEGT. This CDR3 comprises 17 residues. V was clipped by 2 bases and J by 7 bases; unmatched bases: 8. CDR3 sequence: CASSYLAGGPEDGELFF. CDR3 DNA: TGTGCCAGCAGTTACCTAGCGGGGGGGCCGGAGGACGGGGAGCTGTTTTTT.

By sample share, this clone is medium-sized. CDR3 nucleotide sequence: TGTGCCAGCATTTCGGGCACTGAAGCTTTCTTT. It yields the protein CASISGTEAFF. J is TRBJ1-1 and V is TRBV25-1; D unresolved. This CDR3 region has 11 residues. Germline V gives CDR1 MGHDK, CDR2 SYGVNS. The V end lost 7 bases, the J end lost 4 bases, and 7 bases lay between the germline ends.

This clone has more than one count but fewer than ten. This chain joins TRBV5-6 and TRBJ1-2; 9 positions match TRBD1. Germline loops: CDR1 SGHDT, CDR2 YYEEEE. V shed 2 bases, J shed 4 bases, and the junction held 6 bases outside the gene matches. The length of the CDR3 is 15 residues. CDR3 region: CASSLRDREGYGYTF. In nucleotides, the CDR3 is TGTGCCAGCAGCTTAAGGGACAGGGAGGGCTATGGCTACACCTTC. Based on the CDR3 plus reference TRBV5-6 and TRBJ1-2, the full variable domain is DAGVTQSPTHLIKTRGQQVTLRCSPKSGHDTVSWYQQALGQGPQFIFQYYEEEERQRGNFPDRFSGHQFPNYSSELNVNALLLGDSALYLCASSLRDREGYGYTFGSGTRLTVV.